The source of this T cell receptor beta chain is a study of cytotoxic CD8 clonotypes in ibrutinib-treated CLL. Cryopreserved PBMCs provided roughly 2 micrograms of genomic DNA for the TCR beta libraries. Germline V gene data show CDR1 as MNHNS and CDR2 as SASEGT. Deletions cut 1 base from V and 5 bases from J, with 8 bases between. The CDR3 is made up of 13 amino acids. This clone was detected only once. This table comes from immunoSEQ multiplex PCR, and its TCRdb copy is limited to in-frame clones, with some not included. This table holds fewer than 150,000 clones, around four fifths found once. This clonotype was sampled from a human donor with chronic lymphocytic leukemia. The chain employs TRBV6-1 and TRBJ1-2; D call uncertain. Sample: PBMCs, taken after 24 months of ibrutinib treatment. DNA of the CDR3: TGTGCCAGCAGTGAAGTCTTGGGGTATGGCTACACCTTC. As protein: CASSEVLGYGYTF.